The sample holds many counts of the clone carrying this T cell receptor beta chain. What it binds is not known. Regarding the study as a whole: The larger-cohort validation was restricted to a single TCR beta V-J rearrangement rather than whole repertoires. Greatest tumor Treg TCR overlap was with tumor naive CD4+ cells.

The sorted Tregs were CD4+CD25+CD127-/low cells. There are 14 residues in the CDR3. Germline assignment: CDR1 SGHRS and CDR2 YFSETQ. Trimming shortened V by 4 bases and J by 5 bases, and 15 bases separated the two germline ends. Full-length variable regions came from constant-region reverse primers plus semi-nested Nested Universal Primer A PCR. TCRdb itself ran the 5' RACE reads through MiXCR, one entry per CDR3 protein. This sample yields 10,000 to 12,000 distinct CDR3 sequences, of which 17% are seen a single time; about 4.1% belongs to the top ten. Sequencing was done on a sample of Tregs sorted from a lymph node. The source of this sequence is a female donor with breast cancer. The chain couples TRBV5-1 to TRBJ2-5; D ambiguous. Here the CDR3 reads CASSLTSTGETQYF. The CDR3 DNA is TGCGCCAGCAGCCTGACCTCGACTGGGGAGACCCAGTACTTC. Supplemented by reference TRBV5-1 and TRBJ2-5, the full variable domain reads KAGVTQTPRYLIKTRGQQVTLSCSPISGHRSVSWYQQTPGQGLQFLFEYFSETQRNKGNFPGRFSGRQFSNSRSEMNVSTLELGDSALYLCASSLTSTGETQYFGPGTRLLVL.